This entry lists 10 T cell receptor beta chains sequenced from one sample in a study of shared clonotypes between healthy human individuals. TCRdb keeps only in-frame clones here, not all; method: immunoSEQ multiplex PCR. Among roughly 2.4 million clones listed, approximately 96% were seen once. The sample consisted of naive CD4+ T cells sorted from blood. Sample subset: CD45RA+ positively selected. These receptors were collected from a man aged 18 to 30 in good health.

The chain couples TRBV10-2 to TRBJ2-2, with no clear D. Trimming stripped 4 bases from V and 5 bases from J, with 8 bases between. The CDR3 consists of 13 residues. Germline V lookup: CDR1 WSHSY, CDR2 SAAADI. The CDR3 DNA is TGCGCCAGCAGTGTTGGCGTGACCGGGGAGCTGTTTTTT. It encodes CASSVGVTGELFF.

V is TRBV2 and J is TRBJ2-2; weak D call: TRBD2 (6 bases). CDR1 is SNHLY, CDR2 FYNNEI, per germline. CDR3 length: 15 residues. The germline V and J ends were trimmed by 7 bases and 0 bases, with 12 bases remaining between them. The CDR3 here is CASTAGLSNTGELFF. The CDR3 coding sequence is TGTGCCAGCACCGCGGGACTTTCGAACACCGGGGAGCTGTTTTTT.

V is TRBV6-1 and J is TRBJ2-7; 9 positions agree with TRBD1. The V segment lost 6 bases and the J segment 5 bases; nucleotides outside the gene matches: 5. This CDR3 has 13 amino acids. Germline CDR1 reads MNHNS; CDR2 reads SASEGT. This CDR3 is CASRGTGTNEQYF. The CDR3 nucleotides are TGTGCCAGCAGGGGGACAGGGACGAACGAGCAGTACTTC.

This chain uses TRBV19 with TRBJ1-2, with 7 bases lining up with TRBD1. This CDR3 contains 17 residues. V dropped 5 bases and J dropped 7; count of bases not matched to a gene: 19. Germline V gives CDR1 LNHDA, CDR2 SQIVND (reference sequence). This CDR3 is CASSLRTGVNYRGGYTF. The CDR3 DNA sequence: TGTGCCAGTAGTCTTCGGACAGGCGTAAACTACCGGGGTGGCTACACCTTC.

The chain has TRBV6-5 and TRBJ1-6, with 8 bases matching TRBD1. J lost 10 bases, V lost 4 bases, and 6 bases had no gene match. The V gene's germline CDR1 is MNHEY and CDR2 SVGAGI. CDR3 length: 14 amino acids. The CDR3 sequence is CASSSRTGYSPLHF. The CDR3 coding sequence is TGTGCCAGCAGTTCTAGGACAGGGTACTCACCCCTCCACTTT.

In regard to this clone: This same CDR3 is encoded by further DNA sequences in the sample. The chain uses TRBV30 and TRBJ2-5; D not certain. This CDR3 spans 13 amino acids. V lost 0 bases, J lost 4 bases, and 9 bases lay in between. The germline CDR1 and CDR2 sequences are GTSNPN and SVGIG (reference sequence). CDR3 sequence reads: CAWSVGPVETQYF. DNA for the CDR3: TGTGCCTGGAGTGTCGGGCCGGTAGAGACCCAGTACTTC.

The rearrangement joins TRBV27 to TRBJ1-5; no clear D. CDR3 length: 14 amino acids. The V and J ends lost 2 bases and 3 bases respectively, with 8 bases between them. Germline CDR1 MNHEY, CDR2 SMNVEV (reference sequence). The CDR3 protein is CASSLVGYNQPQHF. The DNA for the CDR3 is TGTGCCAGCAGTTTAGTGGGATACAATCAGCCCCAGCATTTT.

The chain has TRBV4-2 and TRBJ2-7; the D gene could be TRBD1 or TRBD2 (5 bases each). Trimming removed 1 base at V and 3 bases at J, with 10 bases between. Looked up from germline, CDR1 is LGHNA and CDR2 is YNFKEQ. The CDR3 extends over 14 amino acids. DNA for the CDR3: TGTGCCAGCAGCCAAGGAGGGGTAAACTACGAGCAGTACTTC. Its translation is CASSQGGVNYEQYF.

This chain joins TRBV7-2 and TRBJ2-7; TRBD2 aligns across 14 bases. This CDR3 has 15 residues. V gave up 5 bases and J gave up 9 bases; unmatched junction bases: 9. Germline lookup yields CDR1 SGHTA and CDR2 FQGNSA. The CDR3 here is CASSPRLAGGIWQYF. As DNA, the CDR3 is TGTGCCAGCAGCCCCAGACTAGCGGGGGGGATCTGGCAGTACTTC.

The CDR3 DNA follows: TGTGCCAGCAGCCGGCTGGACGGGGGCTACACCTTC. Translated: CASSRLDGGYTF. V gene TRBV14 combines with J gene TRBJ1-2, with D uncertain. V shed 4 bases and J shed 8 bases, with 11 bases lying between them. The germline gives CDR1 SGHDN, CDR2 FVKESK. This CDR3 has 12 amino acids. The full variable domain, completed using reference TRBV14 and TRBJ1-2, is EAGVTQFPSHSVIEKGQTVTLRCDPISGHDNLYWYRRVMGKEIKFLLHFVKESKQDESGMPNNRFLAERTGGTYSTLKVQPAELEDSGVYFCASSRLDGGYTFGSGTRLTVV.